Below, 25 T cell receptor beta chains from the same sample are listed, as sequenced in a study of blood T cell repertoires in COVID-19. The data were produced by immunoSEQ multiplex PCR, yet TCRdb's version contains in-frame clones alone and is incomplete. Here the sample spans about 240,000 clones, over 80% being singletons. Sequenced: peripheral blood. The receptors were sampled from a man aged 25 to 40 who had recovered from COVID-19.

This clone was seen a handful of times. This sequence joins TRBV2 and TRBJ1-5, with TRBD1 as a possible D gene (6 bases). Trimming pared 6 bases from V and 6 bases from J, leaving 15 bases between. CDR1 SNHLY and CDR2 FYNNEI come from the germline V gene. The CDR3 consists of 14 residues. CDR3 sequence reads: CASRRGALGQPQHF. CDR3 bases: TGTGCCAGCAGGCGGGGGGCGCTTGGTCAGCCCCAGCATTTT.

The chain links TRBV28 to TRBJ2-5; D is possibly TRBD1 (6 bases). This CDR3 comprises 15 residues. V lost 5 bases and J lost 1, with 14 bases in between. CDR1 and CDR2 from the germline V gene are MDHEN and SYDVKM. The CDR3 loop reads CASSQLTGIQETQYF. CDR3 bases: TGTGCCAGCAGTCAACTGACAGGTATCCAAGAGACCCAGTACTTC.

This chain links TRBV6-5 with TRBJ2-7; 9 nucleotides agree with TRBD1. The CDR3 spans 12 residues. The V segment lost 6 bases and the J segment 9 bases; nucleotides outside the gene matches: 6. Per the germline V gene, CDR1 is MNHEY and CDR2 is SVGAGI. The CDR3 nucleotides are TGTGCCAGCAGCTTGACAGGGGGGCTGCAGTACGTC. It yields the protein CASSLTGGLQYV.

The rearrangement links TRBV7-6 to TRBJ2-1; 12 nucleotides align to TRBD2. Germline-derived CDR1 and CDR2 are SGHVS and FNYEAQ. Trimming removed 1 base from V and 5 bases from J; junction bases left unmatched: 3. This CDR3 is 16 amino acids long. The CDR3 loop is CASSLDLAGGDNEQFF. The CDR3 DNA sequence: TGTGCCAGCAGCTTAGATCTAGCGGGGGGGGACAATGAGCAGTTCTTC.

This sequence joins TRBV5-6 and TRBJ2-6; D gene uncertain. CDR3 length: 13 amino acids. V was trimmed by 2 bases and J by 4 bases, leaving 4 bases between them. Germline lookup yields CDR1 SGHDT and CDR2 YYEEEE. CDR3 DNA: TGTGCCAGCAGCTTACAGGGGGCCAACGTCCTGACTTTC. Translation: CASSLQGANVLTF.

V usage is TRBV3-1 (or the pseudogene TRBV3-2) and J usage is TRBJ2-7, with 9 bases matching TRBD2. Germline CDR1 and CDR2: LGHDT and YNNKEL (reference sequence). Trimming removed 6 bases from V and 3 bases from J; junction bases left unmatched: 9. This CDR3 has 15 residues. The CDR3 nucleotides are TGTGCCAGCAGTCCTTCTAGCGGGGTCGGCTACGAGCAGTACTTC. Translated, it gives CASSPSSGVGYEQYF.

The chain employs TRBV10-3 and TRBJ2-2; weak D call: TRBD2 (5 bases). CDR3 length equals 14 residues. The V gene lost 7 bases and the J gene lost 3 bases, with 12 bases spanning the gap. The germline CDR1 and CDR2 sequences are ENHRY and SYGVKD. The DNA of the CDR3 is TGTGCCATCACGGGGAGAATGGACACCGGGGAGCTGTTTTTT. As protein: CAITGRMDTGELFF.

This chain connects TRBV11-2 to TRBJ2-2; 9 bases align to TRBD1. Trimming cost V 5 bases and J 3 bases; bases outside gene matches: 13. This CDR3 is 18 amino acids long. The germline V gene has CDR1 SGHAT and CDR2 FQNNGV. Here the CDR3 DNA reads TGTGCCAGCAGCACCAGACATGGACAGGGGAAATACACCGGGGAGCTGTTTTTT. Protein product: CASSTRHGQGKYTGELFF. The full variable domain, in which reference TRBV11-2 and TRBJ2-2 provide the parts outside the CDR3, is EAGVAQSPRYKIIEKRQSVAFWCNPISGHATLYWYQQILGQGPKLLIQFQNNGVVDDSQLPKDRFSAERLKGVDSTLKIQPAKLEDSAVYLCASSTRHGQGKYTGELFFGEGSRLTVL.

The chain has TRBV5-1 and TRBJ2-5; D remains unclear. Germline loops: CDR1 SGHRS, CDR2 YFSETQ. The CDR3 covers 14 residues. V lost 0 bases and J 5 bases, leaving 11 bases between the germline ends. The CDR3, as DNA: TGCGCCAGCAGCTTGGTAGTGGGCAAGGAGACCCAGTACTTC. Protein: CASSLVVGKETQYF. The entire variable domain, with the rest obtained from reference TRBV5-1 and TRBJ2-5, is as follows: KAGVTQTPRYLIKTRGQQVTLSCSPISGHRSVSWYQQTPGQGLQFLFEYFSETQRNKGNFPGRFSGRQFSNSRSEMNVSTLELGDSALYLCASSLVVGKETQYFGPGTRLLVL.

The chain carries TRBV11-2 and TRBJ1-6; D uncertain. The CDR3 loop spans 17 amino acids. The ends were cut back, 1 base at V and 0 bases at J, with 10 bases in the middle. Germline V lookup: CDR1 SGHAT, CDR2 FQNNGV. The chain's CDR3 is CASSLASVSSYNSPLHF. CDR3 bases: TGTGCCAGCAGCTTAGCGTCCGTGAGCTCCTATAATTCACCCCTCCACTTT. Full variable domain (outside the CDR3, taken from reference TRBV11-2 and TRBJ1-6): EAGVAQSPRYKIIEKRQSVAFWCNPISGHATLYWYQQILGQGPKLLIQFQNNGVVDDSQLPKDRFSAERLKGVDSTLKIQPAKLEDSAVYLCASSLASVSSYNSPLHFGNGTRLTVT.

CDR3 nucleotide sequence: TGCGCCAGCACTGACAGGGGAGGAAGTACAGATACGCAGTATTTT. This codes for CASTDRGGSTDTQYF. This rearrangement joins TRBV5-1 to TRBJ2-3; TRBD1 aligns across 8 bases. Trimming at V came to 6 bases and at J to 3 bases, leaving 9 bases not matched to a gene. The CDR3 is made up of 15 amino acids. Germline-derived CDR1 and CDR2 are SGHRS and YFSETQ.

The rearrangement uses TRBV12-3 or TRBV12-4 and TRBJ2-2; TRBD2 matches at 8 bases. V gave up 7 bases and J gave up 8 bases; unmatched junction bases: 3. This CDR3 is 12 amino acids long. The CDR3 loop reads CASTREGGELFF. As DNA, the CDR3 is TGTGCCAGCACCCGGGAGGGGGGGGAGCTGTTTTTT.

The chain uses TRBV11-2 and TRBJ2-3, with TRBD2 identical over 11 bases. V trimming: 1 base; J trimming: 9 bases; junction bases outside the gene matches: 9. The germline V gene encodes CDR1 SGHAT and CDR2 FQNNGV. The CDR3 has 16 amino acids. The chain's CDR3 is CASSLVRLAGGNTQYF. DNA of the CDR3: TGTGCCAGCAGCTTAGTACGTCTAGCGGGGGGAAACACGCAGTATTTT.

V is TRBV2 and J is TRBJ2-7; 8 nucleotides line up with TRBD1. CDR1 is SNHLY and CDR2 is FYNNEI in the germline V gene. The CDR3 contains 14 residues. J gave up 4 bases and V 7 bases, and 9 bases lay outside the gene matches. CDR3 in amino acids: CASKLAGGDYEQYF. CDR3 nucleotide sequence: TGTGCCAGCAAGCTGGCAGGGGGCGATTACGAGCAGTACTTC.

The CDR3 DNA reads TGTGCCAGCAGTCACAACCTCTACAGGGGGCGAGCCAAAAACATTCAGTACTTC. It codes for CASSHNLYRGRAKNIQYF. The J gene is TRBJ2-4, the V gene TRBV28, with TRBD1 matching 9 bases. V trimming: 5 bases; J trimming: 0 bases; junction bases outside the gene matches: 11. The CDR3 runs 18 residues. The germline CDR1 and CDR2 sequences are MDHEN and SYDVKM.

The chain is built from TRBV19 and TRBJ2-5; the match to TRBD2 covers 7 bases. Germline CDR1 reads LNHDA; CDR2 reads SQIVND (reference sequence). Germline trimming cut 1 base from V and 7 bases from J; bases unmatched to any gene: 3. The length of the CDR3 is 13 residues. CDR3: CASSIGWEGTQYF. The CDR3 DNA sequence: TGTGCCAGTAGTATAGGCTGGGAGGGGACCCAGTACTTC.

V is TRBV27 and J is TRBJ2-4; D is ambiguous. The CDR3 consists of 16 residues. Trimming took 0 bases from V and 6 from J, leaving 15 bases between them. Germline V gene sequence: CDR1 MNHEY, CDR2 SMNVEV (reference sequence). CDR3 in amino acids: CASSLSYVSERNIQYF. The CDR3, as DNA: TGTGCCAGCAGTTTATCGTATGTCAGCGAAAGAAACATTCAGTACTTC.

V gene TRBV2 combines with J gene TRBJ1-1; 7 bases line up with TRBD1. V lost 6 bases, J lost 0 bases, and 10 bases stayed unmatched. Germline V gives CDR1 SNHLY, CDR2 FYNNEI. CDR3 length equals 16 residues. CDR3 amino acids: CASSEQGTNMNTEAFF. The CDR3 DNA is TGTGCCAGCAGCGAACAGGGGACGAATATGAACACTGAAGCTTTCTTT.

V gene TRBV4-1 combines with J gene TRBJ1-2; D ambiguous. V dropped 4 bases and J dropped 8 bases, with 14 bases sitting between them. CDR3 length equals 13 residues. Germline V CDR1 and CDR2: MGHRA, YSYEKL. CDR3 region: CASSRGPAPGYTF. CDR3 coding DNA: TGCGCCAGCAGCCGAGGCCCAGCCCCGGGCTACACCTTC.

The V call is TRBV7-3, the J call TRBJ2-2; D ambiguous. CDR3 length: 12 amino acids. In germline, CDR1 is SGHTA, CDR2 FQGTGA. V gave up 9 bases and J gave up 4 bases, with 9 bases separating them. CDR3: CASQVTTGELFF. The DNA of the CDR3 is TGTGCCAGTCAGGTCACCACCGGGGAGCTGTTTTTT. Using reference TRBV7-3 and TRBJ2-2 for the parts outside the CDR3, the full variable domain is GAGVSQTPSNKVTEKGKYVELRCDPISGHTALYWYRQSLGQGPEFLIYFQGTGAADDSGLPNDRFFAVRPEGSVSTLKIQRTERGDSAVYLCASQVTTGELFFGEGSRLTVL.

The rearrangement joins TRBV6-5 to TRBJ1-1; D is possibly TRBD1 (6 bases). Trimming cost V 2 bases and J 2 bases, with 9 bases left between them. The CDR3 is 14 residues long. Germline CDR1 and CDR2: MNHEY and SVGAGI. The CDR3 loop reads CASSYGTPNTEAFF. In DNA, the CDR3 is TGTGCCAGCAGTTACGGGACACCCAACACTGAAGCTTTCTTT.

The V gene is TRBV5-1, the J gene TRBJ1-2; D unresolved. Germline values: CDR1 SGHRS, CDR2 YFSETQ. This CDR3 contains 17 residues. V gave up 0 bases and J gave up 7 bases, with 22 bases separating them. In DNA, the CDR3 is TGCGCCAGCAGCTTGGGCCCTGAGGGCGGAAGTCTTGGTGGCTACACCTTC. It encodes CASSLGPEGGSLGGYTF.

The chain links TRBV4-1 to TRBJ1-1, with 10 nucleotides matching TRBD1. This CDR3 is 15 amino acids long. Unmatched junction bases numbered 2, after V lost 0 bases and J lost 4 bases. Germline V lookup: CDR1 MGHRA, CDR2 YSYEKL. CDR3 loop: CASSQDWTGGTEAFF. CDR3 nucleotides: TGCGCCAGCAGCCAAGACTGGACAGGGGGCACTGAAGCTTTCTTT.

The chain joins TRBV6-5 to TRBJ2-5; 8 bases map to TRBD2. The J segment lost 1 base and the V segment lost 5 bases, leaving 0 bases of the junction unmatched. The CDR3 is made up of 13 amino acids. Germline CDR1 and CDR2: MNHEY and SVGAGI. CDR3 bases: TGTGCCAGCAGTACTAGCGGCCAAGAGACCCAGTACTTC. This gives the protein CASSTSGQETQYF.

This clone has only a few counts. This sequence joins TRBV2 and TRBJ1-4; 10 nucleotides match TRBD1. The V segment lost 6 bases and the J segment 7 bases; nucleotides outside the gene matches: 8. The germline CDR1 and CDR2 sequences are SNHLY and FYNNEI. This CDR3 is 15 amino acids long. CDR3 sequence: CASRLTGGAPEKLFF. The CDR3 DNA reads TGTGCCAGCAGGCTGACAGGGGGCGCCCCTGAAAAACTGTTTTTT.